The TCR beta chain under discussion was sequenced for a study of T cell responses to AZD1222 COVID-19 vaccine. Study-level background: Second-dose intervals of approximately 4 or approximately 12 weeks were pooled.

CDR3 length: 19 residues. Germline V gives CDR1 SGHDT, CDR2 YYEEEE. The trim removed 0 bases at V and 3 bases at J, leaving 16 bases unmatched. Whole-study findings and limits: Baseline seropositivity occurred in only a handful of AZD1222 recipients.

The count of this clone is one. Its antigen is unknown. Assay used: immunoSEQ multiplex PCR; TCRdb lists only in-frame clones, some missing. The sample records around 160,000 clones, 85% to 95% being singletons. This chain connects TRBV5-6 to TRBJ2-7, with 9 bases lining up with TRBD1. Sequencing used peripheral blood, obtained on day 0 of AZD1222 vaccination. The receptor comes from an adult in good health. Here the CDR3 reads CASSLERDRVVRGYYEQYF. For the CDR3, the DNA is TGTGCCAGCAGCTTGGAGCGGGACAGGGTAGTTCGGGGCTACTACGAGCAGTACTTC. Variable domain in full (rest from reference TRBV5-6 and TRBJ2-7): DAGVTQSPTHLIKTRGQQVTLRCSPKSGHDTVSWYQQALGQGPQFIFQYYEEEERQRGNFPDRFSGHQFPNYSSELNVNALLLGDSALYLCASSLERDRVVRGYYEQYFGPGTRLTVT.